The 2 T cell receptor beta chains below were found in one sample sequenced in a study of T cell changes during pregnancy in multiple sclerosis. Assay: immunoSEQ multiplex PCR; the TCRdb copy retains only in-frame clones and omits some. Among about 35,000 clones listed, 90% were seen once. Specimen: peripheral blood, collected in the third trimester of pregnancy. The receptors here all came from a female donor in good health, enrolled as a control in a pregnancy study.

The chain couples TRBV28 to TRBJ1-2; a possible D gene is TRBD1 (6 bases). Germline CDR1 MDHEN, CDR2 SYDVKM. The V end was cut by 6 bases, the J end by 2 bases, with 10 bases between. The CDR3 spans 13 residues. As DNA, the CDR3 is TGTGCCAGCAGCCAGGACAGAAACTATGGCTACACCTTC. Protein sequence: CASSQDRNYGYTF.

This clone was observed once. The chain links TRBV28 to TRBJ2-1, with 14 nucleotides matching TRBD2. The CDR3 runs 15 residues. Germline assignment: CDR1 MDHEN and CDR2 SYDVKM. Unmatched junction bases numbered 1, after V lost 2 bases and J lost 7 bases. CDR3 DNA sequence: TGTGCCAGCAGTTTAGGGACTAGCGGGGGTAATGAGCAGTTCTTC. Translating it yields CASSLGTSGGNEQFF.